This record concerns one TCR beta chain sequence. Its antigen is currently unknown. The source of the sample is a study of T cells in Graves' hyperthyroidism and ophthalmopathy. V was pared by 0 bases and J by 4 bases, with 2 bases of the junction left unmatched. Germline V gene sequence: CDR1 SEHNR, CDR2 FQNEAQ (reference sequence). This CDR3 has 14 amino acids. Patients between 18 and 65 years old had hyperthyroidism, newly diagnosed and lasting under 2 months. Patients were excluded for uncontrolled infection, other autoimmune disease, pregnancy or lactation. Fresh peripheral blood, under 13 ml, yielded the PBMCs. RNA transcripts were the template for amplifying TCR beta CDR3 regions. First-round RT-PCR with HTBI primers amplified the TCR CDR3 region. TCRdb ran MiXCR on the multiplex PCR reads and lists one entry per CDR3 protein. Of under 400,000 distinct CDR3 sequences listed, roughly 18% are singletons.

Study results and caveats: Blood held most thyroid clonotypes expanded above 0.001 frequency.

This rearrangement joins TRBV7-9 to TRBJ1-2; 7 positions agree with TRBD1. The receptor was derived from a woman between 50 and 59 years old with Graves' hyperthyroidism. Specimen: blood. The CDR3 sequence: CASSLARDSYGYTF. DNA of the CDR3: TGTGCCAGCAGCTTAGCGAGGGACAGCTATGGCTACACCTTC.